The entry below gives a single T cell receptor beta chain sequence along with its context. The sample originates from a study of blood T cell repertoires in COVID-19. With 1 base clipped from V and 6 bases from J, the junction kept 4 bases outside the gene matches. This CDR3 has 15 residues. The germline gives CDR1 SGHNT, CDR2 YYREEE (reference sequence). The study counted Cohort 3 donors as recovered given two negative PCRs, clearance, or symptom resolution. Only in-frame clones appear in the TCRdb table, and some are missing; sequencing was by immunoSEQ multiplex PCR. The table lists hundreds of thousands of clones, 65% to 90% of them singletons.

The specimen was PBMCs or T cells enriched from blood (not recorded which). The TCR sequence derives from a man in his late teens or twenties who had recovered from COVID-19. V gene TRBV5-4 combines with J gene TRBJ1-6; 7 nucleotides line up with TRBD1. CDR3 protein: CASSLRQGFNSPLHF. DNA for the CDR3: TGTGCCAGCAGCTTGAGACAGGGTTTTAATTCACCCCTCCACTTT. The variable domain in full, with the rest retrieved from reference TRBV5-4 and TRBJ1-6, is ETGVTQSPTHLIKTRGQQVTLRCSSQSGHNTVSWYQQALGQGPQFIFQYYREEENGRGNFPPRFSGLQFPNYSSELNVNALELDDSALYLCASSLRQGFNSPLHFGNGTRLTVT.